Each of the 6 T cell receptor beta chains below was sequenced from the same sample in a study of blood T cell repertoires in COVID-19. The method was immunoSEQ multiplex PCR; TCRdb's version includes in-frame clones alone and lacks a portion of them. The sample has tens of thousands of clones, about 83% seen once. What was sequenced was peripheral blood. The receptors stem from a man aged 45 to 65 with active COVID-19.

The chain couples TRBV5-4 to TRBJ1-5; no definite D call. Germline-derived CDR1 and CDR2 are SGHNT and YYREEE (reference sequence). The germline V and J ends were trimmed by 0 bases and 4 bases, with 14 bases remaining between them. The CDR3 consists of 16 residues. The CDR3 sequence is CASSLGGAAKNQPQHF. CDR3 nucleotide sequence: TGTGCCAGCAGCTTGGGCGGAGCAGCGAAAAATCAGCCCCAGCATTTT.

The chain carries TRBV2 and TRBJ1-6; TRBD1 matches 9 bases. The germline CDR1 and CDR2 sequences are SNHLY and FYNNEI. This CDR3 spans 13 amino acids. With V trimmed by 8 bases and J by 8 bases, 4 bases remained unmatched. The CDR3 spells CASDWTGDSPLHF. The DNA of the CDR3 is TGTGCCAGCGATTGGACAGGGGATTCACCCCTCCACTTT.

Written as DNA, the CDR3 is TGTGCCAGTATCGACGGAGGGAACTCGAACACTGAAGCTTTCTTT. Protein: CASIDGGNSNTEAFF. The chain uses TRBV19 and TRBJ1-1; D ambiguous. This CDR3 has 15 amino acids. V lost 7 bases, J lost 1 base, and 16 bases lay in between. Germline CDR1 is LNHDA and CDR2 is SQIVND (reference sequence). Supplemented by reference TRBV19 and TRBJ1-1, the full variable domain reads DGGITQSPKYLFRKEGQNVTLSCEQNLNHDAMYWYRQDPGQGLRLIYYSQIVNDFQKGDIAEGYSVSREKKESFPLTVTSAQKNPTAFYLCASIDGGNSNTEAFFGQGTRLTVV.

V usage is TRBV3-1 (or the pseudogene TRBV3-2) and J usage is TRBJ2-3; weak D call: TRBD2 (5 bases). V lost 0 bases and J 4 bases, leaving 14 bases between the germline ends. CDR3 length equals 16 residues. CDR1 is LGHDT, CDR2 YNNKEL, per germline (reference sequence). The CDR3 DNA is TGTGCCAGCAGCCAAGATAGAGTAGCCGGGGCAGATACGCAGTATTTT. Its translation: CASSQDRVAGADTQYF.

The rearrangement uses TRBV27 and TRBJ2-6, with D uncertain. V was trimmed by 2 bases and J by 0 bases, leaving 8 bases between them. This CDR3 is 16 amino acids long. CDR1 MNHEY and CDR2 SMNVEV come from the germline V gene (reference sequence). In DNA, the CDR3 is TGTGCCAGCAGTTTACGGTTCACCTCTGGGGCCAACGTCCTGACTTTC. Translation: CASSLRFTSGANVLTF.

This sequence joins TRBV5-1 and TRBJ1-4; 7 bases line up with TRBD1. The ends lost 3 bases at V and 8 bases at J; junction bases unmatched: 10. CDR3 size: 15 residues. In germline, CDR1 is SGHRS, CDR2 YFSETQ. The CDR3 nucleotides read TGCGCCAGCAGCTCCGACAGGGATCAAAGAGAAAAACTGTTTTTT. It is translated as CASSSDRDQREKLFF.